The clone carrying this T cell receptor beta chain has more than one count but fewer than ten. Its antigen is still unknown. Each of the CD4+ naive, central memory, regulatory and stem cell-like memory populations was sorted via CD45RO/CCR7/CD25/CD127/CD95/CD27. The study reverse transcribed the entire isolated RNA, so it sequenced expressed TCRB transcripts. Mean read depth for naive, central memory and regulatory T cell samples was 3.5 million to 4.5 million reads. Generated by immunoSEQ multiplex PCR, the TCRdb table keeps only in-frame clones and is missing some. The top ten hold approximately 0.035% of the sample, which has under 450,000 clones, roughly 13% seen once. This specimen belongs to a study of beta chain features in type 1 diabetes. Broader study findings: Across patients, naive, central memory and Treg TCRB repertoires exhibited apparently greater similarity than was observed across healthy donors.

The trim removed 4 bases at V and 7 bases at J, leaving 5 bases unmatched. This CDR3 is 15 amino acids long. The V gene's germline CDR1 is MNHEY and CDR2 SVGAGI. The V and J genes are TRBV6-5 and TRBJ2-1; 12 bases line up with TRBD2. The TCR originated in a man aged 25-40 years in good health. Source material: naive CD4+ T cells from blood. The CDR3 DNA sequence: TGTGCCAGCAGTTTGTCTAGCGGGAGGGGGAATGAGCAGTTCTTC. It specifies CASSLSSGRGNEQFF.